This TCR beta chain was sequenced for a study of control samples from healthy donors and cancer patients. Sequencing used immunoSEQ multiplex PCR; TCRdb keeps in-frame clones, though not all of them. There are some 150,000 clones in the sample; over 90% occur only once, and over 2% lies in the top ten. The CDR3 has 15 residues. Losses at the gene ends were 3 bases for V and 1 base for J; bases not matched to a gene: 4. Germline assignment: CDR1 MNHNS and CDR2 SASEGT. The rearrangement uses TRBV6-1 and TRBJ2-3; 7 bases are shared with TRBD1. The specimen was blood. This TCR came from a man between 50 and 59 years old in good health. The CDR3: CASSDGTGGTDTQYF. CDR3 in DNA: TGTGCCAGCAGTGATGGAACAGGGGGCACAGATACGCAGTATTTT.